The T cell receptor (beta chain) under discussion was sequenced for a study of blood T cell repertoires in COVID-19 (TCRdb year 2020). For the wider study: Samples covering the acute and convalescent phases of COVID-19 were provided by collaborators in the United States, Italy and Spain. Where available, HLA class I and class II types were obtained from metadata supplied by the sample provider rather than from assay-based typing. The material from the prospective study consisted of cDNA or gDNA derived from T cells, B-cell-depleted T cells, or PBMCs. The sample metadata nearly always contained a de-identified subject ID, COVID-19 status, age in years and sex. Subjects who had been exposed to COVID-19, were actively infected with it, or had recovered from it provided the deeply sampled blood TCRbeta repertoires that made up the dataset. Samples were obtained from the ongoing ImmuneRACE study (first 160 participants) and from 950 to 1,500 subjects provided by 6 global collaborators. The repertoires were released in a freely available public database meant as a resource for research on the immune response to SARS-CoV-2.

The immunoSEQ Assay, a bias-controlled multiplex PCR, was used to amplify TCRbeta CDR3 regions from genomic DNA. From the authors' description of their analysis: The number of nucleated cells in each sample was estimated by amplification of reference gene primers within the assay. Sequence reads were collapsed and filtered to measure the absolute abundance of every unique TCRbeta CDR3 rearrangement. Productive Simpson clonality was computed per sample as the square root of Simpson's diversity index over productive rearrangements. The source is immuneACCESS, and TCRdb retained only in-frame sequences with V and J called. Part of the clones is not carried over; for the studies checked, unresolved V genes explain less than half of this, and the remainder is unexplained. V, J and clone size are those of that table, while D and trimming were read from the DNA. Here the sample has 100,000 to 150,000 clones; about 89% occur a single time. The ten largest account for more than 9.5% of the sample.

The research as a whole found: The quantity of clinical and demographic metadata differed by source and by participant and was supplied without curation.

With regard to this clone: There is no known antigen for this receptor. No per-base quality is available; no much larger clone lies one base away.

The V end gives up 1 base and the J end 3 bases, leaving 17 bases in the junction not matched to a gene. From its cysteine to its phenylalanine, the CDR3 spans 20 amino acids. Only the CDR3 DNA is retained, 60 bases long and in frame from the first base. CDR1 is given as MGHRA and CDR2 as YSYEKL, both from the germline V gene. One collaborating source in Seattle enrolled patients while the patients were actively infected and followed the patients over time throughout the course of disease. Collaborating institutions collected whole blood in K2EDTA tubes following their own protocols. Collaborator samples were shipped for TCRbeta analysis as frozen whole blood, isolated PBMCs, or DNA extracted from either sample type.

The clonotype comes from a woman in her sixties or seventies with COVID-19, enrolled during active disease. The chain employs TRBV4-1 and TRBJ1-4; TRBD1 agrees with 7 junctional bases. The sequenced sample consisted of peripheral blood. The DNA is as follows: TGCGCCAGCAGCCAAGCCCCCCCCTCGGCCAGGGGACAGCCTAATGAAAAACTGTTTTTT. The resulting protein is CASSQAPPSARGQPNEKLFF.